Listed here is a single T cell receptor beta chain. A few counts support this clone. Its antigen has not been determined. Base qualities were left out, and no much larger clone turns up one base away. The CDR3 runs 14 residues from the cysteine to the phenylalanine. Only CDR3 DNA is held: 42 bases, read in frame from base 1. According to the germline V gene, CDR1 reads SGHDT and CDR2 reads YYEEEE. V lost 2 bases and J lost 7 bases, and the count of bases not matched to a germline gene is 6. Libraries were constructed by the immunoSEQ multiplex PCR assay. For the multiplex PCR, a mixture combining 60 forward primers for TCR Vbeta segments and 13 reverse primers for TCR Jbeta segments was used. The CDR3 region of rearranged TCR beta genes was amplified from genomic DNA by a multiplex PCR assay. The Illumina HiSeq System was used to sequence the amplified TCR beta libraries as 87-base-pair reads. The study's own analysis went as follows. A later analysis counted tens of millions of unique TCR beta chains across the 600 to 850 repertoires, and approximately 11 million of these chains were shared by at least two donors. Raw reads were error-corrected and collapsed into unique sequences by a nearest-neighbor algorithm in which closely related sequences were merged to remove PCR and sequencing errors. CDR3 sequences were aligned to IMGT reference sequences to assign V, D and J gene segments. Each retained sequence needed at least a six-nucleotide match to both a V gene segment and a J gene segment. Rearrangements were called productive when the CDR3 lacked stop codons and stayed in frame with V and J; all others were non-productive. CDR3 was defined by IMGT convention, running from the second conserved V-encoded cysteine to the conserved J-encoded phenylalanine. Sequences without an unambiguous match to a single V gene segment were excluded from the earlier analysis of over 500 of the donors. In an earlier analysis of almost 600 of the donors, a V segment was called functional when productive rearrangements were above 56.7%, and segregating when the standard deviation between donors exceeded 5%. A statistical classification framework was built to diagnose cytomegalovirus status from the catalog of TCR beta chain sequences. V and J gene assignment, in a later analysis, came from comparing TCR nucleotide sequences with IMGT/GENE-DB human TR gene sequences. The TCRdist pipeline was used in a later analysis to assign CDR3 sequences and most-parsimonious VDJ recombination scenarios. In a later analysis, each TCR beta chain was defined by its CDR3 amino acid sequence together with its V-gene family, and reads without a unique V-gene family were excluded. As a way to deal with suspected cross-contamination and a sequencing artifact, a later analysis dropped over 550 nucleotide sequences that were highly shared and had low generation probability. For each public chain, a later analysis derived a clonal expansion index from normalized ranks of inferred template counts within each repertoire. In a later analysis, generation probabilities were computed with a VDJ recombination model fitted to out-of-frame rearrangements, and the resulting probabilities were checked against IGoR. A later analysis scored TCR-TCR, TCR-HLA and TCR-CMV co-occurrence with hypergeometric tests, applying a repertoire-size bias correction to TCR pairs. In a later analysis, false discovery rates were estimated by permuting HLA or CMV assignments 20 times. In a later analysis, co-occurring TCRs were grouped with DBSCAN, and TCRdist sequence similarity was added when clustering was performed within HLA-allele-positive subsets. Repertoires with fewer than 30,000 or more than 120,000 public chains were left out of co-occurrence clustering, as were a few repertoires with anomalous nucleotide sharing. TCRdb provides this immuneACCESS table in a form limited to in-frame rearrangements. Some clones are lacking; in checked studies, under half of them reflect an unresolved V gene, and why the rest are absent is not known. The V and J calls and clone size are taken from that table; D and trimming were inferred from the DNA. This sample comprises fewer than 150,000 clones, 82% of them detected only once. The ten largest clonotypes hold nearly 2.5% of the sample.

The source of the sample is a study of cytomegalovirus exposure and HLA in healthy donors (dated by TCRdb to about 2017). Some background on the complete study: An earlier analysis of roughly 500 of the donors reported about 290 Gb of sequence data and more than 90 million unique TCR beta sequences from about 179 million T cells. An early release that covered several hundred HLA-typed donors contained 300 to 350 gigabases of sequencing data and 85 million to 100 million unique TCR sequences. Of the roughly 400 genotyped donors, over 70% fell in the genetic ancestry cluster associated with self-reported Caucasian donors. The study aimed to test whether cataloging public T cell receptors could reveal signatures of past pathogen exposure. The study profiled the T cell repertoires of around 700 subjects by immunosequencing and related them to cytomegalovirus serostatus. Besides the first cohort of more than 650 subjects, a separate validation cohort made up of 120 different subjects was used. High-throughput TCR immunosequencing, statistical association of individual TCRs with disease status, and machine learning were combined to predict cytomegalovirus infection status. To study patterns of TCR occurrence, a later analysis re-analyzed previously published TCR beta repertoires from just over 650 donors and added high-resolution HLA genotyping. Rather than drawing on any new phenotypic data, the later analysis identified candidate immune exposures from TCR beta sequences and the way those sequences occurred across donors. An earlier analysis of several hundred of the donors applied high-throughput TCR beta sequencing to assess whether each TCR beta V gene segment acted as functional or pseudogenic. Donor age, sex, ethnicity and CMV serostatus were compiled alongside the repertoire data. A later genetic analysis used genome-wide SNP genotypes for about three fifths of the 666 donors, treating that subset as a discovery cohort. All discovery cohort repertoires had been generated using a single sequencing platform. HLA typing covered class I and class II loci at four-digit resolution. Typing coverage varied by locus: 629-630 donors for A, B, C, DRB1 and DQB1; roughly 510 for DQA1; around 610 for DPA1; approximately 450 for DPB1. Roughly five DR-DQ haplotypes were handled as single units for association and clustering, since linkage in the cohort was strong. Among around 400 genotyped donors of the cohort, an average of around 240,000 unique TCR beta nucleotide sequences was sequenced per donor, of which about 19% were non-productive.

The cohort was made up of 650 to 700 healthy bone marrow donors. At the time of sampling, every cohort member was nominally healthy, though immune exposures that went unrecorded were likely present. The donor tested CMV seronegative and was one of the 352 seronegative cohort members. A peripheral blood sample was provided by each donor, and peripheral blood mononuclear cells were used for TCR beta sequencing. Genomic DNA extraction from the blood cell samples was performed with the Qiagen DNeasy Blood Extraction Kit. Broader findings and caveats from the paper: In the study, about 150 TCR beta chains were listed as associated with cytomegalovirus. Across donors, most TCR sequences were observed very rarely, whereas some public TCRs were present in many individuals. According to the authors, the approach could potentially be generalized to other disease states and immunological phenotypes. A later analysis found that most CMV-associated TCR beta chains appeared HLA-restricted, with HLA associations seemingly driven largely by CMV exposure. Because HLA typing was missing for some donors at each locus, association tests included only the typed subset. A few of the identified cytomegalovirus-associated TCR beta chains were confirmed in vitro to be specific for cytomegalovirus antigens. A later analysis associated 15,000 to 20,000 TCR beta sequences with specific HLA alleles at a false discovery rate of 0.05. Linkage disequilibrium might explain the correlated functional status among segregating V segments, but an unknown experimental factor could not be excluded. Immune exposure information for the cohort was limited to CMV serostatus. In a later analysis, TCR association rates were found to vary across HLA loci, with the most associated TCRs seen for DRB1 alleles and the fewest for HLA-C alleles. Several of the top co-occurrence clusters appeared to be linked to parvovirus B19, influenza, CMV and Epstein-Barr virus, according to a later analysis. Only TCR beta chains were sequenced in this cohort, and the absence of alpha or paired-chain data limited detectable features. Presence/absence analyses assumed roughly uniform sequencing depth across donors, an assumption that may not hold. An association between a missense DCLRE1C variant and V-gene and J-gene trimming of TCR beta chains was found in a later genetic analysis and replicated in an independent cohort. Some IMGT-functional V segments, including TRBV6-2 and TRBV6-3, could not be told apart with the 87-base-pair reads, so those segments were excluded. When HLA alleles, especially DR and DQ, strongly co-occurred, attributing TCR associations to individual alleles was difficult. A cluster of highly shared sequence variants was judged likely to be a technical artifact of the sequencing pipeline. A later genetic analysis reported fewer N-insertions in productive TCRs among donors in an Asian-associated ancestry cluster than the roughly 720-donor mean. Compared with equally common non-associated chains, HLA-associated TCR beta chains in a later analysis were more clonally expanded and had lower generation probabilities. An earlier analysis of around 600 of the donors showed that most TCR beta V segments appeared in productive rearrangements either about 87% or about 30% of the time, which broadly matched IMGT annotations. Because counts were too low, about 18 rarely observed V segments, including chromosome 9 orphons, were excluded from the earlier analysis of around 590 of the donors. In both the original and validation cohorts, the classifier was reported to diagnose cytomegalovirus status with high specificity and sensitivity. A further reported finding was that TCR beta sequences accurately predicted the HLA-A and HLA-B alleles for most subjects in the first cohort.

The chain is assembled from TRBV5-6 and TRBJ2-7; 10 bases in the junction line up with TRBD2. Sequenced input: PBMCs. This TCR came from a young woman in good health and CMV-seronegative. The CDR3 protein is CASSFLAGVREQYF. Read as DNA, the sequence is TGTGCCAGCAGCTTCCTAGCGGGAGTAAGGGAGCAGTACTTC.